A single sample is the source of the 30 T cell receptor beta chains below, sequenced in a study of T cells after yellow fever vaccination. TCRdb recomputed calls from the 5' RACE reads with MiXCR, one row per CDR3 protein. In the table there are some 240,000 distinct CDR3 sequences, around 3.1% of which are singletons. Sequenced here: CD4+ T cells sorted from PBMCs, sampled 10 days after the yellow fever booster vaccination. The source of these receptors is a young man who received the YFV17D yellow fever vaccine.

The chain is built from TRBV4-1 and TRBJ1-6; D uncertain. The CDR3 has 16 amino acids. V lost 6 bases and J 0 bases, leaving 12 bases between the germline ends. Germline lookup yields CDR1 MGHRA and CDR2 YSYEKL. DNA for the CDR3: TGCGCCAGCAGGGGCCGGGCAAGCTCCTATAATTCACCCCTCCACTTT. It yields the protein CASRGRASSYNSPLHF.

This clonotype turned up a few times. This rearrangement joins TRBV24-1 to TRBJ2-3, with 10 bases identical to TRBD1. V was pared by 12 bases and J by 3 bases, with 11 bases of the junction left unmatched. This CDR3 comprises 15 residues. Germline V gives CDR1 KGHDR, CDR2 SFDVKD. DNA of the CDR3: TGTGCCGCCGAAAGACAGGGGGCGCATACAGATACGCAGTATTTT. It codes for CAAERQGAHTDTQYF.

This clonotype was counted only a few times. The chain couples TRBV9 to TRBJ2-5; 10 positions match TRBD1. The CDR3 spans 14 residues. V was clipped by 2 bases and J by 5 bases; unmatched bases: 3. CDR1 is SGDLS and CDR2 is YYNGEE in the germline V gene. CDR3 loop: CASSVDRGPETQYF. The CDR3 bases are TGTGCCAGCAGCGTCGACAGGGGGCCCGAGACCCAGTACTTC.

The table lists this clonotype with many counts. The chain links TRBV7-2 to TRBJ2-1; D is unresolved. The V end was cut by 1 base, the J end by 4 bases, with 11 bases between. In germline, CDR1 is SGHTA, CDR2 FQGNSA. This CDR3 contains 15 residues. This CDR3 reads CASSLDRAEYNEQFF. CDR3 in DNA: TGTGCCAGCAGCTTAGACCGGGCGGAATACAATGAGCAGTTCTTC.

This clonotype was counted ten times or more. V and J are TRBV30 and TRBJ1-2; the D gene is possibly TRBD1 (6 bases). The CDR3 is 12 residues long. CDR1 GTSNPN and CDR2 SVGIG come from the germline V gene (reference sequence). V dropped 2 bases and J dropped 6 bases, with 10 bases sitting between them. The DNA of the CDR3 is TGTGCCTGGAGTAGACAGGTGGATGGCTACACCTTC. Protein sequence: CAWSRQVDGYTF.

The chain has TRBV7-3 and TRBJ2-3; possibly TRBD1 for D (5 bases). The CDR3 is made up of 18 amino acids. CDR1 and CDR2 from the germline V gene are SGHTA and FQGTGA. V was cut by 1 base and J by 0 bases, with 17 bases left in between. The CDR3 nucleotides read TGTGCCAGCAGCTTAAGTGGACATACCTTCACTAGCACAGATACGCAGTATTTT. Protein sequence: CASSLSGHTFTSTDTQYF.

This clonotype came up many times. The V and J genes are TRBV29-1 and TRBJ2-5, with D uncertain. The CDR3 spans 12 residues. Deletions cut 4 bases from V and 1 base from J, with 7 bases between. The V gene's germline CDR1 is SQVTM and CDR2 ANQGSEA. Written as DNA, the CDR3 is TGCAGCGTTGGAGGCAGCCAAGAGACCCAGTACTTC. It encodes CSVGGSQETQYF.

This chain joins TRBV5-6 and TRBJ2-3; D gene unclear. Deletions cut 5 bases from V and 2 bases from J, with 9 bases between. Germline lookup yields CDR1 SGHDT and CDR2 YYEEEE. This CDR3 region has 13 residues. CDR3 loop: CASRLDNTDTQYF. In DNA, the CDR3 is TGTGCCAGCAGATTAGACAACACAGATACGCAGTATTTT.

This chain links TRBV6-2 or TRBV6-3 with TRBJ2-7, with TRBD1 matching 11 bases. J was trimmed by 5 bases and V by 5 bases; bases with no gene match: 8. There are 15 residues in the CDR3. The germline V gene encodes CDR1 MNHEY and CDR2 SVGEGT. Written as DNA, the CDR3 is TGTGCCAGCAGTACACCAGGACAGGGGGCTGACGAGCAGTACGTC. It is translated as CASSTPGQGADEQYV.

In this sample, this clonotype turned up many times. V is TRBV7-2 and J is TRBJ2-1; tentatively, D is TRBD2 (6 bases). This CDR3 has 16 residues. V was trimmed by 3 bases and J by 0 bases, leaving 12 bases between them. CDR1 is SGHTA and CDR2 is FQGNSA in the germline V gene. The CDR3 protein is CASSFGGARSYNEQFF. In nucleotides, the CDR3 is TGTGCCAGCAGCTTTGGCGGGGCCCGCTCCTACAATGAGCAGTTCTTC. Full variable domain (rest looked up from reference TRBV7-2 and TRBJ2-1): GAGVSQSPSNKVTEKGKDVELRCDPISGHTALYWYRQSLGQGLEFLIYFQGNSAPDKSGLPSDRFSAERTGGSVSTLTIQRTQQEDSAVYLCASSFGGARSYNEQFFGPGTRLTVL.

The chain couples TRBV7-8 to TRBJ2-3, with D perhaps being TRBD1 or TRBD2 (5 bases each). Germline V lookup: CDR1 SGHVS, CDR2 FQNEAQ. The CDR3 is 17 amino acids. Trimming left V 1 base short and J 1 base short, with 15 bases between. The chain's CDR3 is CASSLVGAGTGTDTQYF. The CDR3 coding sequence is TGTGCCAGCAGCTTAGTAGGGGCCGGGACCGGCACAGATACGCAGTATTTT.

This clonotype has only a few counts. The gene calls are TRBV28 and TRBJ2-7; D gene ambiguous. The CDR3 length is 13 residues. Germline values: CDR1 MDHEN, CDR2 SYDVKM. Trimming removed 4 bases at V and 7 bases at J, with 14 bases between. CDR3 sequence (DNA): TGTGCCAGCAGTTCCGGACCAGCGAGGGAGCAGTACGTC. Residues: CASSSGPAREQYV.

This chain links TRBV7-2 with TRBJ2-1; the D is unclear. V lost 5 bases and J 9 bases, leaving 8 bases between the germline ends. CDR1 and CDR2 from the germline V gene are SGHTA and FQGNSA. There are 11 residues in the CDR3. The CDR3 protein is CASSQLGEQFF. CDR3 nucleotide sequence: TGTGCCAGCAGCCAACTTGGTGAGCAGTTCTTC.

This clonotype was observed many times. The rearrangement uses TRBV18 and TRBJ1-2; no firm D call. CDR1 and CDR2 from the germline V gene are KGHSH and LQKENI. This CDR3 contains 15 residues. Trimming removed 5 bases from V and 7 bases from J, with 20 bases in between. The CDR3 nucleotides read TGTGCCAGCTCAGCCCAGGTTAAACCGGTTCGTGGCTACACCTTC. Translated: CASSAQVKPVRGYTF.

The gene calls are TRBV20-1 and TRBJ1-2, with D tentatively TRBD1 (5 bases). The CDR3 extends over 16 amino acids. The V gene lost 3 bases and the J gene lost 5 bases, with 22 bases spanning the gap. Germline-derived CDR1 and CDR2 are DFQATT and SNEGSKA (reference sequence). CDR3 in amino acids: CSASFGADRPLYGYTF. DNA for the CDR3: TGCAGTGCTAGTTTTGGGGCGGACCGCCCGTTATATGGCTACACCTTC.

This clonotype was seen a few times. This sequence joins TRBV9 and TRBJ1-5, with 7 bases identical to TRBD1. Losses at the gene ends were 2 bases for V and 1 base for J; bases not matched to a gene: 3. The CDR3 has 15 amino acids. Per the germline V gene, CDR1 is SGDLS and CDR2 is YYNGEE. The CDR3 DNA reads as TGTGCCAGCAGCGTGGCAGGGGGGAGCAATCAGCCCCAGCATTTT. It yields the protein CASSVAGGSNQPQHF.

This clonotype was recorded many times. This chain links TRBV5-6 with TRBJ1-2, with D uncertain. The CDR3 is 14 amino acids. Per the germline V gene, CDR1 is SGHDT and CDR2 is YYEEEE. V dropped 4 bases and J dropped 5 bases, with 15 bases sitting between them. The CDR3 sequence: CASSPGPPTYGYTF. The CDR3 nucleotides are TGTGCCAGCAGCCCCGGGCCACCAACTTATGGCTACACCTTC.

CDR3 residues: CASSPEGGLVYNEQFF. The CDR3, as DNA: TGTGCCAGCAGTCCCGAGGGAGGACTAGTTTACAATGAGCAGTTCTTC. The chain combines TRBV6-4 with TRBJ2-1, with TRBD2 matching 7 bases. Germline CDR1 is MRHNA and CDR2 is SNTAGT. Trimming removed 5 bases from V and 4 bases from J; junction bases left unmatched: 11. There are 16 residues in the CDR3.

This clonotype occurred a few times. This chain connects TRBV25-1 to TRBJ1-5, with D perhaps matching TRBD1 (6 bases). Trimming took 8 bases from V and 7 from J, leaving 15 bases between them. Germline CDR1 MGHDK, CDR2 SYGVNS. This CDR3 region has 13 residues. Written as DNA, the CDR3 is TGTGCCAGCGGGGGGCGGCTAGGCCAGCCCCAGCATTTT. Protein sequence: CASGGRLGQPQHF.

This clonotype was detected ten times or more. The rearrangement uses TRBV7-3 and TRBJ2-1; a weak D match, TRBD2 (5 bases). V lost 6 bases and J 5 bases, leaving 17 bases between the germline ends. Germline V gives CDR1 SGHTA, CDR2 FQGTGA. This CDR3 contains 15 residues. The CDR3 sequence is CASSSTGVGDNEQFF. CDR3 bases: TGTGCCAGCAGTTCCACCGGGGTGGGCGACAATGAGCAGTTCTTC.

The chain joins TRBV6-5 to TRBJ1-1; D perhaps matches TRBD1 (6 bases). Germline V gene sequence: CDR1 MNHEY, CDR2 SVGAGI. Trimming took 0 bases from V and 1 from J, leaving 9 bases between them. The CDR3 runs 15 residues. This CDR3 is CASSYSGTSNTEAFF. Here the CDR3 DNA reads TGTGCCAGCAGTTACTCCGGGACATCGAACACTGAAGCTTTCTTT.

This clonotype showed up just a few times. The gene calls are TRBV5-4 and TRBJ1-4; the D is unclear. With 3 bases removed from V and 0 bases from J, the gap between germline ends came to 6 bases. Germline lookup yields CDR1 SGHNT and CDR2 YYREEE (reference sequence). There are 14 residues in the CDR3. CDR3 bases: TGTGCCAGCAGCTACAAAACAACTAATGAAAAACTGTTTTTT. Translation: CASSYKTTNEKLFF.

The chain couples TRBV2 to TRBJ2-3, with 8 positions matching TRBD2. The germline V gene encodes CDR1 SNHLY and CDR2 FYNNEI. With V trimmed by 6 bases and J by 10 bases, 6 bases remained unmatched. The CDR3 sequence is 12 residues long. The CDR3 protein is CASSRSGEAQYF. The CDR3 region has the DNA TGTGCCAGCAGCCGTAGCGGGGAGGCGCAGTATTTT.

This clonotype showed up many times. The chain is built from TRBV24-1 and TRBJ2-1; D may be TRBD1 (5 bases). Germline V gives CDR1 KGHDR, CDR2 SFDVKD. With 9 bases removed from V and 7 bases from J, the gap between germline ends came to 12 bases. The CDR3 loop spans 12 amino acids. CDR3 residues: CATQGDSNEQFF. The CDR3 DNA reads as TGTGCCACCCAGGGTGATAGTAATGAGCAGTTCTTC.

This clonotype showed up many times. The V and J genes are TRBV20-1 and TRBJ2-1, with D possibly TRBD2 on 6 matching bases. Deletions cut 6 bases from V and 0 bases from J, with 12 bases between. The CDR3 runs 14 residues. Germline CDR1 is DFQATT and CDR2 is SNEGSKA (reference sequence). The CDR3 DNA reads TGCAGTGCACAAGCCGGGAGCTCCTACAATGAGCAGTTCTTC. Protein sequence: CSAQAGSSYNEQFF.

Ten or more counts support this clonotype. The rearrangement links TRBV5-4 to TRBJ1-2, with 8 bases matching TRBD1. This CDR3 comprises 13 residues. Germline CDR1 and CDR2: SGHNT and YYREEE (reference sequence). The ends lost 2 bases at V and 4 bases at J; junction bases unmatched: 1. The CDR3: CASSLQGGYGYTF. CDR3 nucleotides: TGTGCCAGCAGCTTACAGGGGGGCTATGGCTACACCTTC.

This rearrangement joins TRBV6-2 or TRBV6-3 to TRBJ2-5; no reliable D call. Trimming removed 2 bases from V and 1 base from J, with 8 bases in between. Germline CDR1 reads MNHEY; CDR2 reads SVGEGT. This CDR3 has 14 amino acids. The CDR3 region has the DNA TGTGCCAGCAGTTACGGCCCATTCCAAGAGACCCAGTACTTC. Translation: CASSYGPFQETQYF.

This clonotype was seen more than once but under ten times. The gene calls are TRBV7-8 and TRBJ2-7; TRBD1 matches 10 bases. Germline loops: CDR1 SGHVS, CDR2 FQNEAQ. The CDR3 has 15 amino acids. V lost 1 base and J lost 7; bases outside the gene matches: 7. CDR3 DNA sequence: TGTGCCAGCAGCTTAGGGGGACAGGGGTCTAGGGAGCAGTACTTC. Its protein product is CASSLGGQGSREQYF.

In its sample, this clonotype was seen many times. One end of the junction varies from germline; a read error may be responsible. The chain has TRBV7-8 and TRBJ1-2, with D maybe TRBD1 (5 bases). This CDR3 is built from 16 residues. From germline, CDR1 is SGHVS and CDR2 FQNEAQ. The CDR3 DNA reads as TGTGCCAGCAGCCCCACCAGGGTAGCCACTAATTATGGCTACACCTTC. This codes for CASSPTRVATNYGYTF.

This clonotype was counted a few times. The genes are TRBV20-1 and TRBJ2-5; 7 nucleotides match TRBD1. The germline V gene has CDR1 DFQATT and CDR2 SNEGSKA (reference sequence). The V segment lost 4 bases and the J segment 3 bases; nucleotides outside the gene matches: 5. The CDR3 totals 13 residues. This chain's CDR3 is CSAIDRVKETQYF. For the CDR3, the DNA is TGCAGTGCTATCGACAGGGTAAAAGAGACCCAGTACTTC.